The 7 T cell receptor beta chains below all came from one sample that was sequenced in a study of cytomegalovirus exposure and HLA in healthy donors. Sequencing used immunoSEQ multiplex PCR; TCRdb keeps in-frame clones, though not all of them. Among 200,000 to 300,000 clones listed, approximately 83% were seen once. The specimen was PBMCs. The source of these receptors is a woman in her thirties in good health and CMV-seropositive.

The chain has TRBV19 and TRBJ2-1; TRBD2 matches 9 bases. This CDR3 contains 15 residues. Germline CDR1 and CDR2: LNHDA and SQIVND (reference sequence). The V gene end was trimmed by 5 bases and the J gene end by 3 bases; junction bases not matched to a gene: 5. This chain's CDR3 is CASSRLAEGYNEQFF. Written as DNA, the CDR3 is TGTGCCAGTAGTCGACTAGCGGAAGGCTACAATGAGCAGTTCTTC.

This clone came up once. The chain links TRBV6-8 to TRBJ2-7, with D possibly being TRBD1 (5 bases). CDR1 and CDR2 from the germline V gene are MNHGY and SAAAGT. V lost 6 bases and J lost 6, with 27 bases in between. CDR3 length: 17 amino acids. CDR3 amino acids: CASRGTPTDSMTSEQYF. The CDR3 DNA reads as TGTGCCAGCAGAGGAACCCCGACAGATTCCATGACGTCCGAGCAGTACTTC.

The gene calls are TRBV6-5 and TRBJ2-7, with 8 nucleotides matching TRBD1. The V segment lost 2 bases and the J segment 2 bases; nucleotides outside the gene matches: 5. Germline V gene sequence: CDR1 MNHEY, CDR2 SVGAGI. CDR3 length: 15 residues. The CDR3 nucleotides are TGTGCCAGCAGTTACCGTCAGGGGGCGACCTACGAGCAGTACTTC. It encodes CASSYRQGATYEQYF.

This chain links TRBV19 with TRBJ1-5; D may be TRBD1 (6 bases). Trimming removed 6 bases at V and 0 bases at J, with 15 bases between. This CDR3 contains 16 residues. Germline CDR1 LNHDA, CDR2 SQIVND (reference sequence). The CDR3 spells CASSTRTDHSNQPQHF. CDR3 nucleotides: TGTGCCAGTAGCACCCGGACAGATCATAGCAATCAGCCCCAGCATTTT.

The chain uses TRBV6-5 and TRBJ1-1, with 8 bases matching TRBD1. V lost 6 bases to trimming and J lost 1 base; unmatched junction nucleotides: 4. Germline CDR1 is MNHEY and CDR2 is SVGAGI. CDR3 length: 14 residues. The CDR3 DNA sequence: TGTGCCAGCAGGCGGGGACAGGAGAACACTGAAGCTTTCTTT. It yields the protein CASRRGQENTEAFF.

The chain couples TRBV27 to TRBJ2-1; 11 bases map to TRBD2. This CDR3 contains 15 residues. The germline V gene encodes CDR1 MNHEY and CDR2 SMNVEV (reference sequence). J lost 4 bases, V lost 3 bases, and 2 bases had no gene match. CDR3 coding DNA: TGTGCCAGCAGTTTCAGGACTAGCGGGTACAATGAGCAGTTCTTC. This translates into CASSFRTSGYNEQFF.

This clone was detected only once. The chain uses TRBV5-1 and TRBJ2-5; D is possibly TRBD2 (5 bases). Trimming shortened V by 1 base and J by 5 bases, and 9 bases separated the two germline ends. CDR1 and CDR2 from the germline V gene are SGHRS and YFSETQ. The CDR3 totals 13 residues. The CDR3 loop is CASSLTSWETQYF. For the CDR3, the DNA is TGCGCCAGCAGCTTGACTAGTTGGGAGACCCAGTACTTC.